This T cell receptor (beta chain) was recorded in a study of T cells in Graves' hyperthyroidism and ophthalmopathy. Researchers amplified the TCR beta CDR3 regions from RNA transcripts. First-round RT-PCR with HTBI primers amplified the TCR CDR3 region. TCRdb re-analysed the multiplex PCR reads in MiXCR, keeping a single row per CDR3 protein. Of 310,000 or so distinct CDR3 sequences in the sample, 15% to 20% are singletons; the top ten hold over 45%. The study included ophthalmopathy patients with Clinical Activity Score at least 3, NOSPECS grade at least 4 and duration under 3 months. Exclusion followed for patients with uncontrolled infection, other autoimmune disease, pregnancy or lactation. The diagnostic basis comprised clinical symptoms, serum thyroxine and TRAb, thyroid ultrasound and orbital computed tomography. The PBMCs had their origin in roughly 9.8 ml of fresh peripheral blood. Of note for this clonotype: One end of the junction is discordant with germline, which a read error may explain.

Germline V lookup: CDR1 SNHLY, CDR2 FYNNEI. The CDR3 totals 15 residues. This TCR was recovered from an older woman with Graves' ophthalmopathy. The chain joins TRBV2 to TRBJ1-5, with 11 positions matching TRBD1. The specimen sequenced was blood. CDR3 nucleotides: TGTGCCGGCAGTACAAGGACAGGGGGCCATCAGCCCCAGCATTTT. As protein: CAGSTRTGGHQPQHF.